Listed here are 28 T cell receptor beta chains from one sample, sequenced in a study of neurological immune-mediated disorders (dated by TCRdb to between 2018 and 2021). The library was generated by 5' RACE. Sequencing took place on an Illumina HiSeq 2500. TCRdb handled the public reads itself, with Q25 trimming in fastp and clone calling in MiXCR, and kept productive beta chains. Rows matching on CDR3 protein sequence are summarized as one entry with the most common DNA and genes. The sample has fewer than 85,000 distinct CDR3 sequences on record, 4.5% to 6.5% of them singletons. The top ten clones comprise 2% to 2.5% of the sample. The specimen sequenced was PBMCs. The receptors originated from a woman under 40 with multiple sclerosis.

This clonotype appeared a few times. The CDR3 region is CASSYWSGGSRGDTQYF. CDR3 bases: TGTGCCAGCAGTTATTGGTCGGGTGGTTCCCGTGGAGATACGCAGTATTTT. V gene TRBV6-5 combines with J gene TRBJ2-3; no reliable D call. Trimming left V 3 bases short and J 5 bases short, with 21 bases between. CDR1 and CDR2 from the germline V gene are MNHEY and SVGAGI. The CDR3 has 17 amino acids.

The V and J genes are TRBV7-2 and TRBJ2-1, with TRBD2 matching over 9 bases. J gave up 7 bases and V 1 base, and 5 bases lay outside the gene matches. From germline, CDR1 is SGHTA and CDR2 FQGNSA. The length of the CDR3 is 15 residues. The CDR3 reads CASSLGISGGNEQFF. The CDR3 DNA sequence: TGTGCCAGCAGCTTAGGAATTAGCGGGGGTAATGAGCAGTTCTTC.

This clonotype has a count of ten or more. The V call is TRBV7-2, the J call TRBJ1-1; D not certain. The length of the CDR3 is 14 residues. Germline loops: CDR1 SGHTA, CDR2 FQGNSA. V lost 4 bases and J 1 base, leaving 10 bases between the germline ends. The DNA for the CDR3 is TGTGCCAGCAGCTCTCGGGCTTCGAACACTGAAGCTTTCTTT. As protein: CASSSRASNTEAFF.

This clonotype has at least ten counts. The V call is TRBV12-3 or TRBV12-4, the J call TRBJ1-5, with D perhaps TRBD1 (6 bases). V lost 5 bases to trimming and J lost 3 bases, with 14 bases between them. This CDR3 has 15 residues. CDR3 loop: CASSLRAGDNQPQHF. The CDR3 nucleotides are TGTGCCAGCAGTCTCAGGGCAGGGGACAATCAGCCCCAGCATTTT.

CDR3 sequence: CASSLSDRMNTEAFF. CDR3 in DNA: TGTGCCAGCAGTTTATCGGACAGAATGAACACTGAAGCTTTCTTT. This chain uses TRBV12-3 or TRBV12-4 with TRBJ1-1; the D gene is possibly TRBD1 (6 bases). With 2 bases removed from V and 0 bases from J, the gap between germline ends came to 10 bases. The CDR3 is 15 residues long.

This clonotype appeared a few times. The V gene is TRBV10-2, the J gene TRBJ1-1, with TRBD1 matching over 8 bases. Germline V gives CDR1 WSHSY, CDR2 SAAADI. This CDR3 is built from 16 residues. V dropped 0 bases and J dropped 5; count of bases not matched to a gene: 8. Here the CDR3 reads CASSESTFRGLTEAFF. The DNA for the CDR3 is TGCGCCAGCAGTGAGTCAACGTTCAGGGGGCTTACTGAAGCTTTCTTT.

This clonotype appeared many times. The chain is built from TRBV6-1 and TRBJ1-2, with D possibly TRBD1 on 6 matching bases. Germline CDR1 MNHNS, CDR2 SASEGT. There are 13 residues in the CDR3. V lost 3 bases to trimming and J lost 4 bases, with 9 bases between them. In DNA form, the CDR3 reads TGTGCCAGCAGTGAGGACAGTCGCTATGGCTACACCTTC. Translated, it gives CASSEDSRYGYTF.

This clonotype has ten or more counts. This CDR3 is CSVEWAGRTTYNEQFF. CDR3 in DNA: TGCAGCGTTGAATGGGCAGGCAGGACGACCTACAATGAGCAGTTCTTC. V is TRBV29-1 and J is TRBJ2-1; D remains ambiguous. The CDR3 extends over 16 amino acids. Germline V gives CDR1 SQVTM, CDR2 ANQGSEA. The ends were cut back, 2 bases at V and 2 bases at J, with 16 bases in the middle.

This clonotype was observed many times. The chain combines TRBV12-3 or TRBV12-4 with TRBJ1-5; 10 bases match TRBD1. CDR3 length: 16 residues. The V and J ends lost 6 bases and 9 bases, in that order; junction bases with no gene match: 14. CDR3 loop: CASRPTDRGFGPPQHF. CDR3 in DNA: TGTGCCAGCAGACCCACGGACAGGGGGTTTGGCCCGCCCCAGCATTTT.

This clonotype was seen ten or more times. The chain has TRBV9 and TRBJ2-5, with D unclear. Germline V gives CDR1 SGDLS, CDR2 YYNGEE. Trimming left V 4 bases short and J 0 bases short, with 13 bases between. This CDR3 spans 15 amino acids. CDR3 nucleotides: TGTGCCAGCAGCCCCGGGCAGATGTACCAAGAGACCCAGTACTTC. It codes for CASSPGQMYQETQYF. Together with reference TRBV9 and TRBJ2-5, the CDR3 gives the full variable domain: DSGVTQTPKHLITATGQRVTLRCSPRSGDLSVYWYQQSLDQGLQFLIQYYNGEERAKGNILERFSAQQFPDLHSELNLSSLELGDSALYFCASSPGQMYQETQYFGPGTRLLVL.

The chain uses TRBV10-3 and TRBJ1-5, with D hard to call. Germline CDR1 and CDR2: ENHRY and SYGVKD. With 8 bases removed from V and 7 bases from J, the gap between germline ends came to 6 bases. There are 10 residues in the CDR3. The CDR3 protein is CAIGRQPQHF. The CDR3, as DNA: TGTGCCATCGGGCGGCAGCCCCAGCATTTT.

This clonotype was counted many times. J is TRBJ2-1 and V is TRBV10-3; a weak D match, TRBD2 (6 bases). CDR3 length: 15 residues. V lost 4 bases, J lost 4 bases, and 14 bases lay in between. Germline-derived CDR1 and CDR2 are ENHRY and SYGVKD. Written as DNA, the CDR3 is TGTGCCATCAGTGGGAGGGCCGGGCTTTACAATGAGCAGTTCTTC. Encoded protein: CAISGRAGLYNEQFF.

Ten or more counts support this clonotype. This chain joins TRBV14 and TRBJ1-2; no definite D call. V shed 4 bases and J shed 0 bases, with 9 bases lying between them. The germline gives CDR1 SGHDN, CDR2 FVKESK. This CDR3 contains 14 residues. The CDR3 region is CASSPKLTNYGYTF. Written as DNA, the CDR3 is TGTGCCAGCAGCCCCAAGCTTACTAACTATGGCTACACCTTC.

This clonotype has a count of ten or more. As DNA, the CDR3 is TGTGCCATCAGTGCCACAGGGGTCCAGCCCCAGCATTTT. Translated: CAISATGVQPQHF. The chain employs TRBV10-3 and TRBJ1-5; 7 bases are shared with TRBD1. Looked up from germline, CDR1 is ENHRY and CDR2 is SYGVKD. This CDR3 spans 13 amino acids. V lost 4 bases, J lost 7 bases, and 4 bases stayed unmatched.

This clonotype was detected ten times or more. The V call is TRBV12-3 or TRBV12-4, the J call TRBJ2-1; TRBD1 aligns across 9 bases. J gave up 3 bases and V 5 bases, and 8 bases lay outside the gene matches. This CDR3 spans 16 amino acids. The CDR3 loop reads CASSTRTGAHYNEQFF. The CDR3 DNA is TGTGCCAGCAGTACCCGGACAGGGGCCCACTACAATGAGCAGTTCTTC.

This clonotype was seen repeatedly, ten times or more. The chain employs TRBV24-1 and TRBJ1-5, with 7 bases fitting TRBD1. Germline CDR1 is KGHDR and CDR2 is SFDVKD. This CDR3 has 14 amino acids. V was clipped by 4 bases and J by 9 bases; unmatched bases: 8. The CDR3 region is CATSDRDSLWPQHF. In nucleotides, the CDR3 is TGTGCCACCAGTGACAGGGACAGCCTTTGGCCCCAGCATTTT.

This clonotype has ten or more counts. This chain joins TRBV30 and TRBJ2-3; TRBD1 agrees at 7 bases. The length of the CDR3 is 14 residues. J gave up 2 bases and V 4 bases, and 6 bases lay outside the gene matches. Germline V CDR1 and CDR2: GTSNPN, SVGIG (reference sequence). The CDR3 is CAWTTGAFTDTQYF. The CDR3 bases are TGTGCCTGGACTACAGGGGCATTCACAGATACGCAGTATTTT. Looking up the rest from reference TRBV30 and TRBJ2-3 gives the full variable domain: SQTIHQWPATLVQPVGSPLSLECTVEGTSNPNLYWYRQAAGRGLQLLFYSVGIGQISSEVPQNLSASRPQDRQFILSSKKLLLSDSGFYLCAWTTGAFTDTQYFGPGTRLTVL.

This clonotype has a handful of counts. The gene calls are TRBV2 and TRBJ2-3, with D perhaps TRBD2 (6 bases). The CDR3 has 15 residues. From germline, CDR1 is SNHLY and CDR2 FYNNEI. The V end was cut by 5 bases, the J end by 1 base, with 13 bases between. The CDR3 bases are TGTGCCAGCAGTCCAGTGGGGACTCGCACAGATACGCAGTATTTT. Translating gives CASSPVGTRTDTQYF.

This clonotype has at least ten counts. The chain's CDR3 is CASSPIVGQGATEAFF. The CDR3, as DNA: TGCGCCAGCAGCCCTATCGTGGGGCAGGGGGCAACTGAAGCTTTCTTT. This chain connects TRBV5-1 to TRBJ1-1, with 8 bases fitting TRBD1. J gave up 5 bases and V 4 bases, and 13 bases lay outside the gene matches. In germline, CDR1 is SGHRS, CDR2 YFSETQ. This CDR3 has 16 residues.

This clonotype was observed at least ten times. The chain has TRBV18 and TRBJ2-1; D call uncertain. This CDR3 contains 16 residues. Germline V gene lookup returns CDR1 KGHSH and CDR2 LQKENI. Trimming took off 1 base at V and 5 bases at J, with 15 bases between the two ends. The CDR3: CASSPRILGKDNEQFF. CDR3 DNA sequence: TGTGCCAGCTCACCACGGATTCTGGGCAAAGACAATGAGCAGTTCTTC.

The V gene is TRBV4-2, the J gene TRBJ2-7; D might be TRBD2 (5 bases). This CDR3 has 15 residues. CDR1 is LGHNA and CDR2 is YNFKEQ in the germline V gene. With 1 base removed from V and 4 bases from J, the gap between germline ends came to 14 bases. In DNA, the CDR3 is TGTGCCAGCAGCCAAGGGACCGGAGGTGGGTACGAGCAGTACTTC. Encoded protein: CASSQGTGGGYEQYF.

This clonotype was detected ten times or more. As DNA, the CDR3 is TGCGCCAGCAGCCCACCCGCAGTGAACACTGAAGCTTTCTTT. Residues: CASSPPAVNTEAFF. The chain carries TRBV5-1 and TRBJ1-1; D not resolved. The V end was cut by 4 bases, the J end by 0 bases, with 10 bases between. CDR3 length: 14 residues. The germline gives CDR1 SGHRS, CDR2 YFSETQ. The variable domain in full, completed from reference TRBV5-1 and TRBJ1-1, reads KAGVTQTPRYLIKTRGQQVTLSCSPISGHRSVSWYQQTPGQGLQFLFEYFSETQRNKGNFPGRFSGRQFSNSRSEMNVSTLELGDSALYLCASSPPAVNTEAFFGQGTRLTVV.

At least ten counts were recorded for this clonotype. V and J are TRBV5-1 and TRBJ1-4; tentative D call: TRBD1 (5 bases). The CDR3 runs 13 residues. Germline V lookup: CDR1 SGHRS, CDR2 YFSETQ. Trimming cost V 1 base and J 9 bases, with 10 bases left between them. CDR3 nucleotide sequence: TGCGCCAGCAGCTTGTCGACAGAGCAAAAACTGTTTTTT. This translates into CASSLSTEQKLFF.

Concerning this clonotype itself: Just one base apart from a much larger clone, this may be a read error. This chain connects TRBV5-1 to TRBJ1-2; D is unresolved. CDR1 and CDR2 (germline): SGHRS, YFSETQ. The CDR3 length is 17 residues. Trimming removed 4 bases at V and 1 base at J, with 20 bases between. This chain's CDR3 is CASSPNPPPADNYGYTF. Written as DNA, the CDR3 is TGCGCCAGCAGCCCCAACCCCCCGCCCGCAGATAACTATGGCTACACCTTC.

This clonotype showed up many times. This chain joins TRBV21-1 and TRBJ1-5; the D segment call TRBD1 is taken from the table without a DNA check. TRBV21-1 is recorded as a pseudogene. CDR3 size: 16 residues. Here the CDR3 reads CVSSGQGALRNQPQHF. In DNA form, the CDR3 reads TGTGTCTCGTCGGGACAGGGGGCCTTGCGCAATCAGCCCCAGCATTTT.

The chain has TRBV20-1 and TRBJ2-5; D is unclear. V dropped 6 bases and J dropped 4 bases, with 15 bases sitting between them. This CDR3 has 13 amino acids. Looked up from germline, CDR1 is DFQATT and CDR2 is SNEGSKA (reference sequence). The CDR3 DNA is TGCAGTGCCGGGCCCCCGCCGGGAGAGACCCAGTACTTC. It translates to CSAGPPPGETQYF.

Points on this clonotype: This could be a read error, since a much larger clone is one nucleotide away. The chain links TRBV12-3 or TRBV12-4 to TRBJ1-1; perhaps TRBD1 as D (6 bases). This CDR3 has 14 amino acids. The CDR3 here is CSSSLTGLNTEAFF. In nucleotides, the CDR3 is TGTTCCAGCAGTCTGACAGGTTTAAACACTGAAGCTTTCTTT.

The rearrangement links TRBV7-3 to TRBJ2-1; D gene uncertain. The CDR3 consists of 14 residues. Germline V gene data show CDR1 as SGHTA and CDR2 as FQGTGA. V dropped 0 bases and J dropped 11 bases, with 14 bases sitting between them. CDR3 DNA: TGTGCCAGCAGCTTAACAGGTTCCCCTGCGAAGCAGTTCTTC. As protein: CASSLTGSPAKQFF.